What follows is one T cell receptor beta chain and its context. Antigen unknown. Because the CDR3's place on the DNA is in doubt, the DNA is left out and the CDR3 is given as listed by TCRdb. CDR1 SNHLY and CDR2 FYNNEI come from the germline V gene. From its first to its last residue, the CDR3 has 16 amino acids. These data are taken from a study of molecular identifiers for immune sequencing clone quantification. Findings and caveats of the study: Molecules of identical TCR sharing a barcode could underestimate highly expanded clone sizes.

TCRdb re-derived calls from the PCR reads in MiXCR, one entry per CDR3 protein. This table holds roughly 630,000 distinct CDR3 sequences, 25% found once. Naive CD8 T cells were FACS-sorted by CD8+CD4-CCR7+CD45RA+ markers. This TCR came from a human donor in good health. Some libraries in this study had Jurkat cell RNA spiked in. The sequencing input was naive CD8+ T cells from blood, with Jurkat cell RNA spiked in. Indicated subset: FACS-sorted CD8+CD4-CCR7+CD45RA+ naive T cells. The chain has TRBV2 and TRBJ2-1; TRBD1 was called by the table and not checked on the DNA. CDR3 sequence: CASVGPGTVTHNEQSF.